Sequencing of this T cell receptor beta chain was carried out in a study of shared clonotypes between healthy human individuals. Study information: The plates for each donor numbered three CD4 naive, three CD4 memory, two CD8 naive and one CD8 memory. Study conclusions and caveats: Sample collection involved blood only; tissue repertoires are likely different.

Naive CD8 cells lacked CD45RO and underwent positive selection for CCR7, leaving out terminally differentiated effector memory CD45RA+ cells. Donors, healthy HIV-negative adults, lacked recent acute infections or vaccinations. CDR1 is SQVTM, CDR2 ANQGSEA, per germline. Between the trimmed V and J ends, which lost 8 bases and 5 bases, there was a span of 10 bases. The CDR3 sequence is 11 residues long. Deep-level settings were used for running the assay. Here immunoSEQ multiplex PCR was the method, and the copy in TCRdb shows in-frame clones only, minus some. The sample consists of some 580,000 clones, 95% to 98% of them appearing once. Regarding this clone: The antigen is unknown.

This TCR derives from a man aged 30 to 45 in good health. The sequenced material came from naive CD8+ T cells sorted from blood. The chain couples TRBV29-1 to TRBJ2-1; D is undetermined. The CDR3 reads CSPFSDNEQFF. The CDR3 nucleotides are TGCAGCCCATTCAGTGACAATGAGCAGTTCTTC.